This TCR beta chain is from a study of CD8+ T cells in alopecia areata. Study-wide background: Those patients who were treated received oral tofacitinib, which was given at 5 to 10 mg twice daily for moderate-to-severe alopecia areata. The tofacitinib course ran for 6 to 18 months and was followed by 6 months off drug.

Treatment in this sample: oral pan-JAK inhibitor, 5-10 mg twice daily. The CDR3 totals 11 residues. V was shortened by 8 bases and J by 4 bases, with 6 bases between the two germline ends. Germline assignment: CDR1 SEHNR and CDR2 FQNEAQ (reference sequence). Extracted RNA was reverse transcribed into cDNA, the sequencing template. TCRdb's table, derived via immunoSEQ multiplex PCR, lists solely in-frame clones and lacks some. The sample has about 190,000 clones; around 60% are singletons. As to this clone: The antigen remains undetermined.

Study outcomes and limitations: Mice showed clearer TCR sharing than patients did, a gap that was possibly HLA-related. Normal scalp showed lower clonality than lesional scalp, especially alopecia totalis/universalis.

V and J are TRBV7-9 and TRBJ2-1; no definite D call. The origin of this receptor is a human donor with alopecia areata. Sequenced here: CD4+ T cells sorted from blood, sampled at week 4, from a patient treated with tofacitinib. CDR3 sequence: CASGGYNEQFF. The CDR3 bases are TGTGCCAGCGGCGGATACAATGAGCAGTTCTTC.